This TCR beta chain is from a study of cytomegalovirus exposure and HLA in healthy donors. It was the roughly 110-subject validation cohort, separate from the approximately 680-subject first cohort, to which the donors belonged. Sequencing was performed with immunoSEQ multiplex PCR; in TCRdb, only in-frame clones are kept and a portion is missing. The sample has hundreds of thousands of clones; around 78% are singletons. The V end was cut by 2 bases, the J end by 6 bases, with 4 bases between. Germline values: CDR1 MNHNY, CDR2 SVGAGI (reference sequence). The CDR3 length is 12 residues. This receptor was obtained from a woman between 18 and 29 years old in good health and CMV-seronegative. Specimen: PBMCs. The chain is built from TRBV6-6 and TRBJ1-4; D is uncertain. The CDR3 spells CASSYMDEKLFF. For the CDR3, the DNA is TGTGCCAGCAGTTACATGGATGAAAAACTGTTTTTT.